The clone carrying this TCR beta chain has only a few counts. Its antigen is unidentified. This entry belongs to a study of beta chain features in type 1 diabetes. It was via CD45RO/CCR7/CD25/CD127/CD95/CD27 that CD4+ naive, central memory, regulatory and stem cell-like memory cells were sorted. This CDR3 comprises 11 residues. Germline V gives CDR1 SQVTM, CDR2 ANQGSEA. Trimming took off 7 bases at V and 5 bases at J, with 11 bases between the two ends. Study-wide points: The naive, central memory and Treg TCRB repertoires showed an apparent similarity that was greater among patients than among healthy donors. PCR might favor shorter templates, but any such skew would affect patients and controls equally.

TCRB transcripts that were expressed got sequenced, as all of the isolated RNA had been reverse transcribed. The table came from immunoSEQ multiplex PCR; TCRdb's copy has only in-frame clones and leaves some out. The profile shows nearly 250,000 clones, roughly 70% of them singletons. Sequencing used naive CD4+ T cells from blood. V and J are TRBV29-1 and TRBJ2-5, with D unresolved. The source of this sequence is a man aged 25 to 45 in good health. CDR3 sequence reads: CSATLGETQYF. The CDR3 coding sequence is TGCAGCGCTACCCTCGGGGAGACCCAGTACTTC. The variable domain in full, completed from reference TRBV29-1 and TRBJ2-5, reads SAVISQKPSRDICQRGTSLTIQCQVDSQVTMMFWYRQQPGQSLTLIATANQGSEATYESGFVIDKFPISRPNLTFSTLTVSNMSPEDSSIYLCSATLGETQYFGPGTRLLVL.